The next 22 T cell receptor beta chains were all read from a single sample in a study of monozygotic twins with inflammatory bowel disease. Using the 5' RACE reads, TCRdb records one entry per CDR3 protein without DNA. Reported are 110,000 or so distinct CDR3 sequences; the ten largest clones contain roughly 12%. Sequenced material: blood. Every receptor here comes from a human donor with ulcerative colitis or Crohn's disease, or a healthy co-twin of an affected twin (not recorded which).

The CDR3 sequence is CASSFIGAQGVTEAFF. The rearrangement uses TRBV12-3 or TRBV12-4 and TRBJ1-1; TCRdb calls TRBD1, which cannot be checked without DNA. The CDR3 is made up of 16 amino acids.

The chain uses TRBV4-3 and TRBJ2-1. CDR1 LGHNA and CDR2 YSLEER come from the germline V gene. This CDR3 is built from 15 residues. The CDR3 protein is CASSQAGGSYNEQFF.

The chain combines TRBV28 with TRBJ2-5. CDR1 is MDHEN and CDR2 is SYDVKM in the germline V gene. The CDR3 runs 13 residues. The CDR3 protein is CASSLVSKETQYF.

This chain connects TRBV24-1 to TRBJ2-5; the D call from TCRdb, TRBD1, cannot be confirmed without DNA. Per germline, CDR1 KGHDR and CDR2 SFDVKD. The length of the CDR3 is 15 residues. The CDR3 protein is CATSDPSGAAETQYF.

The V and J genes are TRBV4-2 and TRBJ1-3; TCRdb outputs TRBD1, but without DNA this stays unchecked. The CDR3 length is 15 residues. CDR1 is LGHNA, CDR2 YNFKEQ, per germline. CDR3 region: CASSQGRGPGNTIYF.

The gene calls are TRBV4-3 and TRBJ2-1. This CDR3 contains 14 residues. Germline CDR1 is LGHNA and CDR2 is YSLEER. The CDR3 region is CASSQVATYNEQFF.

The chain recombines TRBV12-3 or TRBV12-4 with TRBJ2-7; TCRdb picks TRBD2, but there is no DNA to check that call. This CDR3 comprises 15 residues. Here the CDR3 reads CASSRGLAEQYEQYF.

The V and J genes are TRBV11-1 and TRBJ1-6; absent DNA, TCRdb's TRBD1 call cannot be checked. Germline V lookup: CDR1 SGHAT, CDR2 FQDESV (reference sequence). This CDR3 contains 16 residues. The CDR3 spells CASSLAPDSYNSPLHF. The full variable domain, in which reference TRBV11-1 and TRBJ1-6 provide the parts outside the CDR3, is EAEVAQSPRYKITEKSQAVAFWCDPISGHATLYWYRQILGQGPELLVQFQDESVVDDSQLPKDRFSAERLKGVDSTLKIQPAELGDSAMYLCASSLAPDSYNSPLHFGNGTRLTVT.

The chain has TRBV7-3 and TRBJ2-1; TCRdb names TRBD1, which stays unverified in the absence of DNA. The CDR3 runs to 16 residues. Germline CDR1 reads SGHTA; CDR2 reads FQGTGA. CDR3 sequence: CASSSAGGQGAFEQFF.

The V call is TRBV11-2, the J call TRBJ1-1; there is no DNA to check the TCRdb D call of TRBD1. The CDR3 is 16 amino acids. The germline CDR1 and CDR2 sequences are SGHAT and FQNNGV. The CDR3 region is CASSLDSRGVSTEAFF. Supplemented by reference TRBV11-2 and TRBJ1-1, the full variable domain reads EAGVAQSPRYKIIEKRQSVAFWCNPISGHATLYWYQQILGQGPKLLIQFQNNGVVDDSQLPKDRFSAERLKGVDSTLKIQPAKLEDSAVYLCASSLDSRGVSTEAFFGQGTRLTVV.

The chain employs TRBV30 and TRBJ1-1. The length of the CDR3 is 14 residues. The germline V gene has CDR1 GTSNPN and CDR2 SVGIG (reference sequence). The CDR3 reads CAWSSGEATAKAFF.

V gene TRBV12-3 or TRBV12-4 combines with J gene TRBJ2-7; TCRdb's D call, TRBD2, is unchecked because there is no DNA. The CDR3 length is 16 residues. CDR3 residues: CASSLVPPVPTYEQYF.

The chain uses TRBV24-1 and TRBJ2-7; no DNA is available, so the TRBD2 call from TCRdb remains unchecked. Germline CDR1 reads KGHDR; CDR2 reads SFDVKD. CDR3 length: 13 residues. CDR3 residues: CATSDSGLDEQYF.

The genes are TRBV11-2 and TRBJ2-3. Per germline, CDR1 SGHAT and CDR2 FQNNGV. This CDR3 region has 15 residues. The CDR3 sequence: CASSLVAESTDTQYF.

V usage is TRBV5-5 and J usage is TRBJ1-5; TCRdb's D call of TRBD1 is untestable without DNA. Germline V gives CDR1 SGHKS, CDR2 YYEKEE (reference sequence). The CDR3 totals 13 residues. The CDR3 sequence: CASSTGQDQPQHF.

CDR3 amino acids: CASSTLGGSYEQYF. The chain employs TRBV9 and TRBJ2-7; checking the TCRdb D call of TRBD1 is not possible without DNA. CDR3 length: 14 amino acids. The V gene's germline CDR1 is SGDLS and CDR2 YYNGEE.

The chain carries TRBV3-1 and TRBJ2-3. Germline assignment: CDR1 LGHDT and CDR2 YNNKEL (reference sequence). The CDR3 runs to 14 residues. The CDR3 is CASSGWLITDTQYF.

This chain's CDR3 is CASSHEPTASTEAFF. The genes are TRBV18 and TRBJ1-1; with no DNA, the TCRdb D assignment of TRBD1 cannot be verified. Germline CDR1 is KGHSH and CDR2 is LQKENI. The CDR3 length is 15 residues.

The genes are TRBV28 and TRBJ2-3. The CDR3 runs to 15 residues. Germline-derived CDR1 and CDR2 are MDHEN and SYDVKM. CDR3 region: CASGPDSPSTDTQYF.

The chain combines TRBV28 with TRBJ1-5. Germline V gene sequence: CDR1 MDHEN, CDR2 SYDVKM. The CDR3 is 13 amino acids. CDR3 in amino acids: CASRPLSNQPQHF.

V is TRBV28 and J is TRBJ2-2. This CDR3 spans 12 amino acids. CDR1 MDHEN and CDR2 SYDVKM come from the germline V gene. CDR3 sequence reads: CASSLGVGELFF.

The chain carries TRBV28 and TRBJ2-7. Looked up from germline, CDR1 is MDHEN and CDR2 is SYDVKM. The CDR3 is made up of 12 amino acids. CDR3: CASSTPNYEQYF.